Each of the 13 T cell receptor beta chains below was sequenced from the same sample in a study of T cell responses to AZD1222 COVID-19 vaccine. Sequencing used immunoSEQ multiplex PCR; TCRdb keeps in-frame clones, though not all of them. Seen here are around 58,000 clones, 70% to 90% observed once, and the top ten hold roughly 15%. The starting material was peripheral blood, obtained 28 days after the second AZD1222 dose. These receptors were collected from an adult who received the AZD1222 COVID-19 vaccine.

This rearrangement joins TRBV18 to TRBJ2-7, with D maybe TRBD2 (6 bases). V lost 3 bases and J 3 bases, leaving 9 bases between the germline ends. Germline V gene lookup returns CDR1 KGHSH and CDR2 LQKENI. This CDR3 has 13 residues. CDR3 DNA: TGTGCCAGCTCACCGGGACTGGACTACGAGCAGTACTTC. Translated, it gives CASSPGLDYEQYF.

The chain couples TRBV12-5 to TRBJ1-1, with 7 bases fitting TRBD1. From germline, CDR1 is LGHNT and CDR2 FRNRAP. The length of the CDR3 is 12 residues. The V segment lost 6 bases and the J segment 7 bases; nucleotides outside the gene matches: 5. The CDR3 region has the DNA TGTGCTAGTGGCGCTCACAGGGGTGAAGCTTTCTTT. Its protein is CASGAHRGEAFF.

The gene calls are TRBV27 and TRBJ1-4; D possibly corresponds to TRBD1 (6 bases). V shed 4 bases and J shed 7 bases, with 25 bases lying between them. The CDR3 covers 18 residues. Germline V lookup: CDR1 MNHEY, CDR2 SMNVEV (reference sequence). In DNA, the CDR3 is TGTGCCAGCAGTTCCTCCTTGCGCGAGACAGGTTGGAGTGAAAAACTGTTTTTT. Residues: CASSSSLRETGWSEKLFF.

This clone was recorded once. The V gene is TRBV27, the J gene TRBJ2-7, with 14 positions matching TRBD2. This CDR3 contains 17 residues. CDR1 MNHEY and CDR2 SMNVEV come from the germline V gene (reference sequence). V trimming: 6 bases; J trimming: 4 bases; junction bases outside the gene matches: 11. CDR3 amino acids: CASSLYPGLAGAYEQYF. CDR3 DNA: TGTGCCAGCAGCCTATACCCGGGACTAGCGGGAGCGTACGAGCAGTACTTC.

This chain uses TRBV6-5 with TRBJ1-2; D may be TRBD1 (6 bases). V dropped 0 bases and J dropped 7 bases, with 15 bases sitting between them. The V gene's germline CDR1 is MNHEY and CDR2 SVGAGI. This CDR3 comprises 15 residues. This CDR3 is CASSYSWTEASGYTF. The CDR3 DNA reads TGTGCCAGCAGTTACTCATGGACAGAAGCGAGTGGCTACACCTTC.

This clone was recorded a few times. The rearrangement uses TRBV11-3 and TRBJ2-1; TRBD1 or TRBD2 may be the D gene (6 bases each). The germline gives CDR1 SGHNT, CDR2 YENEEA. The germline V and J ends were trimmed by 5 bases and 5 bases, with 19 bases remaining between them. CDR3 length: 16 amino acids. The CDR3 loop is CASSGRGAGGHNEQFF. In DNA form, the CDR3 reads TGTGCCAGCAGCGGAAGGGGGGCAGGAGGTCACAATGAGCAGTTCTTC.

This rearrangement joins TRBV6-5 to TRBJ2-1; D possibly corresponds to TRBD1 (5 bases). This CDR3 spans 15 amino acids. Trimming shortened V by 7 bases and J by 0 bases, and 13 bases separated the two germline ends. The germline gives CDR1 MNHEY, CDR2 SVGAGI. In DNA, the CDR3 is TGTGCCAGCATGCTACAGGCCACCTCCTACAATGAGCAGTTCTTC. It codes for CASMLQATSYNEQFF.

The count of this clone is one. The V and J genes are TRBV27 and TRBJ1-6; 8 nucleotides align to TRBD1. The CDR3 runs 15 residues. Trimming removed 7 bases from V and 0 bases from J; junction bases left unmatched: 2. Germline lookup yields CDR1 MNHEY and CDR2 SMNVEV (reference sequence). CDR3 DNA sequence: TGTGCCAGCACGCAGGGGGCCTCCTATAATTCACCCCTCCACTTT. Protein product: CASTQGASYNSPLHF.

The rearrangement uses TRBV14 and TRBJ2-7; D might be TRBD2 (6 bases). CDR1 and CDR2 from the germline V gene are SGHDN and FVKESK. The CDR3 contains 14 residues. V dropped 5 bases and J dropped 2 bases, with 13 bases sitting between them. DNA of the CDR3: TGTGCCAGCAGCAAACCGGGACTTACCTACGAGCAGTACTTC. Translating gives CASSKPGLTYEQYF.

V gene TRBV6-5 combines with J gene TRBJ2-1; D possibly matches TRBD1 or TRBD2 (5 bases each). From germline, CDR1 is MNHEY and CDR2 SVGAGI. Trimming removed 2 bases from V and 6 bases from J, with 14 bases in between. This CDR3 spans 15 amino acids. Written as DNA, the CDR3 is TGTGCCAGCAGTTACCACGGGACCCAGGGCAATGAGCAGTTCTTC. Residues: CASSYHGTQGNEQFF.

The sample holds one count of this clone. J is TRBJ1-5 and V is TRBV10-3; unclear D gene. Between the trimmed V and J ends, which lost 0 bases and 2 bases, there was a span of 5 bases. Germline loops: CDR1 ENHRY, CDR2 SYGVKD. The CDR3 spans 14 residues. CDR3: CAISESQGNQPQHF. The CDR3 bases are TGTGCCATCAGTGAGTCGCAGGGCAATCAGCCCCAGCATTTT.

CDR3 in DNA: TGTGCCAGTAGTGGGACGGGGAATCAGCCCCAGCATTTT. Its protein product is CASSGTGNQPQHF. The chain is built from TRBV19 and TRBJ1-5; perhaps TRBD1 as D (5 bases). V lost 5 bases to trimming and J lost 4 bases, with 9 bases between them. The germline V gene encodes CDR1 LNHDA and CDR2 SQIVND (reference sequence). The CDR3 spans 13 residues.

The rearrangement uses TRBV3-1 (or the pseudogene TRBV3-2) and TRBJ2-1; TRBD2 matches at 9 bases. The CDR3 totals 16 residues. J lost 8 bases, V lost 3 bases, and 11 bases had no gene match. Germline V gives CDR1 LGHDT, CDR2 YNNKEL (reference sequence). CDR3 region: CASSHFELAGSDEQFF. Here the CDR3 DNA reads TGTGCCAGCAGCCATTTTGAGCTAGCGGGAAGTGATGAGCAGTTCTTC.